This T cell receptor (beta chain) originates from a study of beta chain features in type 1 diabetes. About the study: The study found patients and healthy donors alike in age, gender and cell yields.

The sample holds a few counts of this clone. V was trimmed by 4 bases and J by 5 bases, leaving 9 bases between them. The CDR3 runs to 13 residues. Germline V gene lookup returns CDR1 SGHKS and CDR2 YYEKEE (reference sequence). Every isolated RNA sample was fully reverse transcribed, so sequencing captured expressed TCRB transcripts. Some clones are missing from TCRdb's copy, which holds only in-frame ones; the method was immunoSEQ multiplex PCR. In the table there are about 130,000 clones, about 10% of which are singletons. Sequenced material: central memory CD4+ T cells from blood. The source is a man younger than 35 in good health. The gene calls are TRBV5-5 and TRBJ2-2; D unclear. The CDR3 bases are TGTGCCAGCAGCCAAGAAGCGACCGGGGAGCTGTTTTTT. Translated: CASSQEATGELFF.